This note documents a single TCR beta chain sequence. Its target is unknown. The PCR ran on 60 Vbeta and 13 Jbeta primers. Data came from immunoSEQ multiplex PCR; TCRdb stores just in-frame clones and leaves some out. This sample contains around 70,000 clones. These data come from a study of cytomegalovirus exposure and HLA in healthy donors. Study-wide results and caveats: In a later analysis, compared with equally common non-associated chains, HLA-associated beta chains were more expanded. TCR beta chains numbering some 160 were designated cytomegalovirus-associated.

Nominally healthy donors were sampled, though unrecorded immune exposures were likely. V dropped 2 bases and J dropped 4 bases, with 10 bases sitting between them. From germline, CDR1 is SGHRS and CDR2 YFSETQ. The CDR3 totals 14 residues. The sequence was collected from a boy aged 5-17 years in good health and CMV-seronegative. The chain recombines TRBV5-1 with TRBJ1-3; D may be TRBD1 (5 bases). Sequenced sample: PBMCs. The CDR3 region is CASSFGREGNTIYF. The CDR3 DNA reads as TGCGCCAGCAGCTTTGGCAGGGAAGGAAACACCATATATTTT.